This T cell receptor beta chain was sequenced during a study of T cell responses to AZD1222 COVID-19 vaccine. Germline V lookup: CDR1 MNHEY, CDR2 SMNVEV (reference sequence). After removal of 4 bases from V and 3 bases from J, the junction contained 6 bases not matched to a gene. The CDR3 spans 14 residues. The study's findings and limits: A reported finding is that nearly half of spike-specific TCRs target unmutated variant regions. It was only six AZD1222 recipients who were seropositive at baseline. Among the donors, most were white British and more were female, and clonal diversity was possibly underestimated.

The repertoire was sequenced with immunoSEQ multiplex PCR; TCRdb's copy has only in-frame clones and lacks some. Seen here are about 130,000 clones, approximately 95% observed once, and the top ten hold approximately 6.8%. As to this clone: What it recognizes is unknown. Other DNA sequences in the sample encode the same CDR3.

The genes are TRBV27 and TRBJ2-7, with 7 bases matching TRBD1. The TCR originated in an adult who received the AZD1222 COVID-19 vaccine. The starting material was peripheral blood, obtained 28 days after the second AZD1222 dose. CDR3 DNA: TGTGCCAGCAGTTCAGGGACAGCCCTCTACGAGCAGTACTTC. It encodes CASSSGTALYEQYF.